The entry below describes one T cell receptor beta chain. The antigen remains undetermined. V lost 2 bases and J 1 base, leaving 8 bases between the germline ends. The germline V gene encodes CDR1 LGHDT and CDR2 YNNKEL (reference sequence). The CDR3 is 14 residues long. The sample is drawn from a study of T-cell memory formation after mild COVID-19. One entry per CDR3 protein results from TCRdb running MiXCR on the 5' RACE reads. The repertoire includes about 440,000 distinct CDR3 sequences, 20% of them detected once, and around 9.2% sits in the top ten. Study-wide results and caveats: Pre-infection memory carried some responding clones, suggesting that cross-reactive memory joined.

The sequenced material came from PBMCs or a T cell subset sorted from them (not recorded which). The TCR sequence derives from an adult woman who had mild COVID-19 (a few samples of this study predate the infection). Cell type and time point are not known. The chain is built from TRBV3-1 and TRBJ2-5, with D tentatively TRBD1 (6 bases). The CDR3 reads CASSQTDSQETQYF. CDR3 bases: TGTGCCAGCAGCCAAACGGACAGCCAAGAGACCCAGTACTTC.